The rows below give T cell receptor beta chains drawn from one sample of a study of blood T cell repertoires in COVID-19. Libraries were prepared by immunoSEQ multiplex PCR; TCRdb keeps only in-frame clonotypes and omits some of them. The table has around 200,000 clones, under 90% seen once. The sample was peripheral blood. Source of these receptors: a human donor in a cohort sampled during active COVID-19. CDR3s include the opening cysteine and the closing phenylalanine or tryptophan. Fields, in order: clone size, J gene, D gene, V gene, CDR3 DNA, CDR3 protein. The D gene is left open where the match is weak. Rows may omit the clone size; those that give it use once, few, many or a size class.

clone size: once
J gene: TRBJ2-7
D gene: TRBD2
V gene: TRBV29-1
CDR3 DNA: TGCAGCGTTGAGAAGTTAGGGACTAGCGGGGATACCTACGAGCAGTACTTC
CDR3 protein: CSVEKLGTSGDTYEQYF

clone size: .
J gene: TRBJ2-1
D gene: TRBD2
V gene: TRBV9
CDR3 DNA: TGTGCCAGCAGCGCTAGCGGGGGGGAATACAATGAGCAGTTCTTC
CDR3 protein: CASSASGGEYNEQFF

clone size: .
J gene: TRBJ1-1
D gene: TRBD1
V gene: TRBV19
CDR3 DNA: TGTGCCAGTAGTATAGATTTCGACAGGGCGATTGAGACGACTGAAGCTTTCTTT
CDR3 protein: CASSIDFDRAIETTEAFF

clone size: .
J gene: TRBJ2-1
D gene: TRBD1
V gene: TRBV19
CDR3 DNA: TGTGCCACTCGATTCCCGGGACAGGGTGGTGAGCAGTTCTTC
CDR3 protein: CATRFPGQGGEQFF

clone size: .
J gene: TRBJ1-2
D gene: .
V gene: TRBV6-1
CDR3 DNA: TGTGCCAGCAGTGAAAACACACGCGGCTACACCTTC
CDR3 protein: CASSENTRGYTF

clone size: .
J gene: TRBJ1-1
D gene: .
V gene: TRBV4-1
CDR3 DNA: TGCGCCAGCAGCCAAGCGTGGACGGGGTCGGAAGCTTTCTTT
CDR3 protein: CASSQAWTGSEAFF

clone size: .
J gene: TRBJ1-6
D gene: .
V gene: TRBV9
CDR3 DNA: TGTGCCAGCAGCGTAGGTGTAGTTTCACCCCTCCACTTT
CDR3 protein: CASSVGVVSPLHF

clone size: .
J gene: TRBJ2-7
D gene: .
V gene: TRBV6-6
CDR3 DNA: TGTGCCAGCAGTTCCGCACAGAGCTCCTACGAGCAGTACTTC
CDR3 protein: CASSSAQSSYEQYF

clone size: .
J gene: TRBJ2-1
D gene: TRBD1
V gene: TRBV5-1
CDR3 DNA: TGCGCCAGCAGCGCAACAGGGGGGAACTACAATGAGCAGTTCTTC
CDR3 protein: CASSATGGNYNEQFF

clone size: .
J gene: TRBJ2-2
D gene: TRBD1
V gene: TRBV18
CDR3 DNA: TGTGCCAGCTCTCGACAGGGCTACACCGGGGAGCTGTTTTTT
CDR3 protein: CASSRQGYTGELFF

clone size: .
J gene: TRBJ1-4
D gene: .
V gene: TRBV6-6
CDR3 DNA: TGTGCCAGCAGCCCCTCCGGGGAAAAACTGTTTTTT
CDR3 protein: CASSPSGEKLFF

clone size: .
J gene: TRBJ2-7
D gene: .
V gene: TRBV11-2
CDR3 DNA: TGTGCCAGCAGCTTCAGCCGCAGGACCTACGAGCAGTACTTC
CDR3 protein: CASSFSRRTYEQYF

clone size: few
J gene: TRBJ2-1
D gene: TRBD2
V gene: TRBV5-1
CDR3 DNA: TGCGCCAGCAGCTGGAGCGGGGGGGCCTTAAATGAGCAGTTCTTC
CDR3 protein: CASSWSGGALNEQFF

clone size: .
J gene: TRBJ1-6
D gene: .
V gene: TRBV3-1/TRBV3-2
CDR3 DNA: TGTGCCAGCAGCCAAGGTCAGGGAAATTCACCCCTCCACTTT
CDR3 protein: CASSQGQGNSPLHF

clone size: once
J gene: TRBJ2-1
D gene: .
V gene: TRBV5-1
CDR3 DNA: TGCGCCAGCAGCCTCGTGCCTCGGGGGAACAATGAGCAGTTCTTC
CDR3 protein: CASSLVPRGNNEQFF

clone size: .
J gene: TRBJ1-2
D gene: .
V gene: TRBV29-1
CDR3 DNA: TGCAGCGTTGAAGAACAGGGAGACTATGGCTACACCTTC
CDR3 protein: CSVEEQGDYGYTF

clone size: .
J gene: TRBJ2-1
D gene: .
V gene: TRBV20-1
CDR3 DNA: TGCAGTGCTAGTAAGTTCAGGGGAACCTACAATGAGCAGTTCTTC
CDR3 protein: CSASKFRGTYNEQFF